This T cell receptor beta chain stems from a study of CD8 T cells in Susac syndrome. Healthy donors matched for age and sex were used as controls. Isolation of CD8+ and CD4+ T cells was performed negatively, whereas enrichment of TEMRA cells was done by FACS. RNA, at 0.5 to 1 ug, was reverse transcribed with random hexamers. Across 54 Vbeta and 13 Jbeta, immunoSEQ multiplex PCR amplified TCR beta CDR3. TCRdb reprocessed the immunoSEQ multiplex PCR reads via MiXCR and lists one record per CDR3 protein. There are about 160,000 distinct CDR3 sequences in the sample; 90% to 95% occur only once, and 0.065% to 0.1% lies in the top ten. With regard to this clonotype: Its antigen is unidentified.

Study-level findings and limits: The study admitted that it had a relatively small number of individuals in its TCR sequencing and HLA analysis.

The V and J ends lost 0 bases and 4 bases, in that order; junction bases with no gene match: 7. The CDR3 consists of 16 residues. Germline V CDR1 and CDR2: SGDLS, YYNGEE. Sequencing was performed on CD4+ T cells from PBMCs. The chain links TRBV9 to TRBJ2-1; 7 bases match TRBD2. This TCR was sampled from a human donor in good health. The DNA of the CDR3 is TGTGCCAGCAGCGTAGAGGGAGCGGGGTCGTACAATGAGCAGTTCTTC. Its protein product is CASSVEGAGSYNEQFF.